This entry is about one TCR beta chain. Study processing details: Using reference gene primer amplification, nucleated cell counts were estimated. Repertoires were generated with immunoSEQ multiplex PCR, while TCRdb's copy carries only in-frame clones and drops some. The V and J calls and clone size were taken over from that table, and D and trimming were inferred from the DNA. The sample holds 150,000 or so clones, nearly 80% seen once. With 2 bases removed from V and 6 bases from J, the gap between germline ends came to 20 bases. The germline CDR1 and CDR2 sequences are SGHTA and FQGNSA. The CDR3 is made up of 16 amino acids. Enrollees, roughly 18 to 95 years old, lived in around 23 US areas. This record comes from a study of blood T cell repertoires in COVID-19. Background on the study: Both acute and convalescent COVID-19 samples were obtained from the United States, Italy and Spain.

This chain links TRBV7-2 with TRBJ2-7; D is ambiguous. Sequences were obtained from PBMCs or T cells enriched from blood (not recorded which). This TCR derives from a woman aged 45-65 years who had recovered from COVID-19. The CDR3 region is CASSLIRVARISEQYF. The CDR3 nucleotides read TGTGCCAGCAGCTTAATACGCGTGGCCAGGATAAGCGAGCAGTACTTC.